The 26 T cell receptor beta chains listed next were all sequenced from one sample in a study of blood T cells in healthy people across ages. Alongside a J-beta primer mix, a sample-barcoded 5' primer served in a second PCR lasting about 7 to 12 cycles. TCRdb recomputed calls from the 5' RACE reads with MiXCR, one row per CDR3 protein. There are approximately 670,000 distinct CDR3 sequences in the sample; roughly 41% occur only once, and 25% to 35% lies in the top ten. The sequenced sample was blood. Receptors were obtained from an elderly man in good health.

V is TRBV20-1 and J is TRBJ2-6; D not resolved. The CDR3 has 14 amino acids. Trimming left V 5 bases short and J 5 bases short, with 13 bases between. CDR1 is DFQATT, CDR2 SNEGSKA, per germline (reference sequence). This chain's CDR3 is CSADLSPRANVLTF. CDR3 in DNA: TGCAGTGCTGATCTCAGCCCTCGGGCCAACGTCCTGACTTTC.

For the CDR3, the DNA is TGTGCCAGCAGCGTAGAACCTCACACCGACCAGCCCCAGCATTTT. Translated, it gives CASSVEPHTDQPQHF. The chain carries TRBV9 and TRBJ1-5; D gene unclear. The V and J ends lost 0 bases and 7 bases respectively, with 14 bases between them. The germline V gene has CDR1 SGDLS and CDR2 YYNGEE. The CDR3 length is 15 residues.

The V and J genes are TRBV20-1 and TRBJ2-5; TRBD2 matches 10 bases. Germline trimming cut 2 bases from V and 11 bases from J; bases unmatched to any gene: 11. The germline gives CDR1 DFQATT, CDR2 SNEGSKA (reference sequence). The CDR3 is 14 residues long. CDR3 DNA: TGCAGTGCTAGACTAGCGGGAGTAGACAATGAGCAGTACTTC. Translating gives CSARLAGVDNEQYF.

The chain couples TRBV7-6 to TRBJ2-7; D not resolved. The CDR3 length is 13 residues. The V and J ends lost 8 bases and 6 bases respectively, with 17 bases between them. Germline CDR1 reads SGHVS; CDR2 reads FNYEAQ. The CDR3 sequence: CASAAGPSSEQYF. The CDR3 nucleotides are TGTGCCAGCGCCGCCGGACCTTCGTCCGAGCAGTACTTC.

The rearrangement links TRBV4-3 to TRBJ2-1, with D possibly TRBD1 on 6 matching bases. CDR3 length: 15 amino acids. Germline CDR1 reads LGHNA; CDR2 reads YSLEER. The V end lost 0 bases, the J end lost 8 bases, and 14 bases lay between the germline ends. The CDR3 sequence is CASSQDVRTEYEQFF. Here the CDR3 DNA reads TGCGCCAGCAGCCAAGATGTAAGGACAGAGTATGAGCAGTTCTTC.

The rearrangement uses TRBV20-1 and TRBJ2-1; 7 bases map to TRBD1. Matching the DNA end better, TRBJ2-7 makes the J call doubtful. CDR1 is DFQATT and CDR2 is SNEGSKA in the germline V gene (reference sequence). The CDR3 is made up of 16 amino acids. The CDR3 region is CSARGPDRLNYNEQYF. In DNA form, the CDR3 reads TGCAGTGCTAGAGGCCCGGACAGGCTCAACTACAATGAGCAGTACTTC.

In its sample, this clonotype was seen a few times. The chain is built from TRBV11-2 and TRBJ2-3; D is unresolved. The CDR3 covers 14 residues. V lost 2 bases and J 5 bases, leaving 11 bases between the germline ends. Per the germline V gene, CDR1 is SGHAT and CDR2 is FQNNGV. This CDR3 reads CASSLRYARDTQYF. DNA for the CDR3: TGTGCCAGCAGCTTACGGTACGCAAGAGATACGCAGTATTTT.

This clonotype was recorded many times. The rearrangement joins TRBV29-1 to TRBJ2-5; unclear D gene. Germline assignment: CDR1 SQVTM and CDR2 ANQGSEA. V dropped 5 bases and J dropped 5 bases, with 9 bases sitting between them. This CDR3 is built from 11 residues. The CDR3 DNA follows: TGCAGCGTTCTTGCGTTTGAGACCCAGTACTTC. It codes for CSVLAFETQYF. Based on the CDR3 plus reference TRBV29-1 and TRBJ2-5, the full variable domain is SAVISQKPSRDICQRGTSLTIQCQVDSQVTMMFWYRQQPGQSLTLIATANQGSEATYESGFVIDKFPISRPNLTFSTLTVSNMSPEDSSIYLCSVLAFETQYFGPGTRLLVL.

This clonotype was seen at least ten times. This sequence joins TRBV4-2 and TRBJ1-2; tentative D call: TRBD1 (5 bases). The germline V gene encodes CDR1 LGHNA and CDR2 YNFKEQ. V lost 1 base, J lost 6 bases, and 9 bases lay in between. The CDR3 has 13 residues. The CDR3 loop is CASSQGVRDGYTF. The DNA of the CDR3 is TGTGCCAGCAGCCAAGGGGTCAGGGATGGCTACACCTTC.

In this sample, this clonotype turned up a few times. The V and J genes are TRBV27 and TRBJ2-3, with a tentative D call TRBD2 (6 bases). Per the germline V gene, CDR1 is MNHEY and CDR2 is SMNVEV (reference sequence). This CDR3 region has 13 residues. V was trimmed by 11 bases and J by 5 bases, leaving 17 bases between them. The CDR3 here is CASRDWDVDTQYF. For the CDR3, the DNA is TGTGCCTCACGGGACTGGGACGTAGATACGCAGTATTTT.

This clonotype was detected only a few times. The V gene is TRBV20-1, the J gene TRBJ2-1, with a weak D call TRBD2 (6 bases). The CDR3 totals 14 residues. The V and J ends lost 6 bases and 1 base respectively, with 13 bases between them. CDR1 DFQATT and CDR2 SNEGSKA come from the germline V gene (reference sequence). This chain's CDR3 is CSARSGRSYNEQFF. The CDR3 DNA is TGCAGTGCGAGAAGCGGGCGATCCTACAATGAGCAGTTCTTC.

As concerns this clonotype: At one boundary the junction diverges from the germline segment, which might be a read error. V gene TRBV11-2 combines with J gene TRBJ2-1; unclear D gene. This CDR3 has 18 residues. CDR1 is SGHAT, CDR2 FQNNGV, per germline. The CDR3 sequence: CARSLDQGPTTVDNEQFF. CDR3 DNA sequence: TGTGCCCGCAGCTTAGATCAAGGGCCCACGACTGTGGACAATGAGCAGTTCTTC.

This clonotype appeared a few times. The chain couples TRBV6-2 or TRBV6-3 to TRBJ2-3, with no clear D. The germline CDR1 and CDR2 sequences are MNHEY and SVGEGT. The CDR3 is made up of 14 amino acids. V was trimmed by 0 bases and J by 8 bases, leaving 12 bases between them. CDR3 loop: CASSYSKLIRTQYF. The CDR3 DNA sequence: TGTGCCAGCAGTTACTCGAAGTTGATACGTACGCAGTATTTT.

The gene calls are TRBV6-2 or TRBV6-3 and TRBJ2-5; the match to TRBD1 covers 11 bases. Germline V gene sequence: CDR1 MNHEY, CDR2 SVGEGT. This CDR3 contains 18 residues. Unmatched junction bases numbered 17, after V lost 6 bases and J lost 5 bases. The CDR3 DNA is TGTGCCAGCAGGAAGGTCCCCGGACAGGGGGCCCCTAGTGAGACCCAGTACTTC. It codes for CASRKVPGQGAPSETQYF.

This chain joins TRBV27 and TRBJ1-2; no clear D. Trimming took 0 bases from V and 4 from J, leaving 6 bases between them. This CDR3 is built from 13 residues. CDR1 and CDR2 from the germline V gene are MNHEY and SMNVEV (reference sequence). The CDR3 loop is CASSLSRSYGYTF. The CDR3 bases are TGTGCCAGCAGTTTATCGCGTAGCTATGGCTACACCTTC.

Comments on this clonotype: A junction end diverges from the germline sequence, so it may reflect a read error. The CDR3 sequence: CASSESSSYNERFF. Here the CDR3 DNA reads TGTGCCAGCAGTGAGTCCAGCTCCTACAATGAGCGGTTCTTC. The chain has TRBV2 and TRBJ2-1; D is uncertain. CDR1 and CDR2 (germline): SNHLY, FYNNEI. The CDR3 runs 14 residues.

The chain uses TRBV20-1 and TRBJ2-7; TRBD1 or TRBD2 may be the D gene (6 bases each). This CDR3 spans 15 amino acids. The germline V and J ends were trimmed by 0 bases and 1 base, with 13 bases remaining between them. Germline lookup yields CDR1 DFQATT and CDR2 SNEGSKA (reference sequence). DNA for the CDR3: TGCAGTGCTAGAGATCTTGGCGGGACATCCTACGAGCAGTACTTC. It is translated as CSARDLGGTSYEQYF.

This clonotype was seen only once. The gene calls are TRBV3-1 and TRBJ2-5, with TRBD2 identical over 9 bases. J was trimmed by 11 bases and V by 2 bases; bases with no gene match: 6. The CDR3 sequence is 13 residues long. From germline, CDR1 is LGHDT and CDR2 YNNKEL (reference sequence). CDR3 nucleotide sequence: TGTGCCAGCAGCCAATCGCGGGAGGGGGTGCAGTACTTC. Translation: CASSQSREGVQYF.

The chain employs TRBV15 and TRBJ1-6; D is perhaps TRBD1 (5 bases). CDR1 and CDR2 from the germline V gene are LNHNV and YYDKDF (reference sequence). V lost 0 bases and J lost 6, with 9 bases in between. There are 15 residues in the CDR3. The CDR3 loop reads CATSRDPGGNSPLHF. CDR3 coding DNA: TGTGCCACCAGCAGAGATCCGGGGGGTAATTCACCCCTCCACTTT.

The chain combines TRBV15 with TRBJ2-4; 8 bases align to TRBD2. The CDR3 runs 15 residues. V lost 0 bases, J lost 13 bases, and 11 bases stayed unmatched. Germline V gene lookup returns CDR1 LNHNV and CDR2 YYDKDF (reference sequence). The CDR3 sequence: CATSRDRRGVSQQYF. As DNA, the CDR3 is TGTGCCACCAGCAGAGATCGGCGGGGGGTTTCGCAGCAGTACTTC.

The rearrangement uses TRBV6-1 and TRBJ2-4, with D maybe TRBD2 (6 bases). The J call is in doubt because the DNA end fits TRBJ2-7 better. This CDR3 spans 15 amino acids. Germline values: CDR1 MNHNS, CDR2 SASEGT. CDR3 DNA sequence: TGTGCCAGCAGTGGAAGGGAAGGGAGGACCTACGAGCAGTACTTC. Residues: CASSGREGRTYEQYF.

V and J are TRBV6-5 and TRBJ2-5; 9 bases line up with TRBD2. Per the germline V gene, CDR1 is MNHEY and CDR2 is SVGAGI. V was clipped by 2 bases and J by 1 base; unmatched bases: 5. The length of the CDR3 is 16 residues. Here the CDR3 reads CASSYVTSGPQETQYF. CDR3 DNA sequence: TGTGCCAGCAGTTACGTTACTAGCGGGCCCCAAGAGACCCAGTACTTC.

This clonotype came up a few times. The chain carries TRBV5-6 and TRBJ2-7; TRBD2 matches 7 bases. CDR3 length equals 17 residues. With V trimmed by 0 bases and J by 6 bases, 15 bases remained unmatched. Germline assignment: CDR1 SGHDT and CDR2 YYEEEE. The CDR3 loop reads CASSLEYVGLNPPEQYF. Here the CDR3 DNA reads TGTGCCAGCAGCTTGGAATACGTGGGACTAAATCCTCCCGAGCAGTACTTC.

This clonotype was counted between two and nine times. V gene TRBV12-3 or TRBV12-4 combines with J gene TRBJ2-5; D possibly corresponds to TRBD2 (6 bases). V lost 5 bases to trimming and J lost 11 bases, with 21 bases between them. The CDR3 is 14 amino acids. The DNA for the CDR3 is TGTGCCAGCAGTGGAGGGGCCCTCTCCAGGGAGCAGTACTTC. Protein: CASSGGALSREQYF.

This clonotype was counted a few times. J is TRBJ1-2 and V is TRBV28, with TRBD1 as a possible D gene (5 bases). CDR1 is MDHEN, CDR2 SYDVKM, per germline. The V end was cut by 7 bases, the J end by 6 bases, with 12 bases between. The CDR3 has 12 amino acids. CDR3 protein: CASNEGVDGYTF. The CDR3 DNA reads TGTGCCAGCAACGAAGGGGTCGATGGCTACACCTTC.

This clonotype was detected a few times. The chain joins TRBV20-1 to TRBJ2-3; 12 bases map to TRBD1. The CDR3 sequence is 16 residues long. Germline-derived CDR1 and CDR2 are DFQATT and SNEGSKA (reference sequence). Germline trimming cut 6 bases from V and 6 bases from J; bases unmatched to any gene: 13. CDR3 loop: CSADRQGQGARDTQYF. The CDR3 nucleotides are TGCAGTGCCGATCGACAGGGACAGGGGGCTCGGGATACGCAGTATTTT.